This T cell receptor beta chain was observed in a study of vaccination effects on CD4 cells after COVID-19. This clone was detected once. The target antigen is unknown. V lost 6 bases, J lost 0 bases, and 9 bases lay in between. The CDR3 runs 13 residues. Clones were sequenced by immunoSEQ multiplex PCR, and TCRdb holds only the in-frame ones, with some missing. The sample lists about 28,000 clones; roughly 70% were seen once. With the ViraFEST assay, the study expanded antigen-specific CD4+ T cells using viral peptide pools, then sequenced them. Isolating CD4+ T cells followed approximately 10 days of culture. All study participants received two doses of BNT162b2 or mRNA-1273 vaccine.

The receptor was isolated from a human donor who received a COVID-19 vaccine. The material sequenced was CD4+ T cells from PBMCs cultured with HCoV-NL63 spike peptides, taken after COVID-19 vaccination. The chain joins TRBV12-3 or TRBV12-4 to TRBJ2-7, with D perhaps matching TRBD2 (6 bases). CDR3 DNA sequence: TGTGCCAGCAGCCGGCGGGGCTCCTACGAGCAGTACTTC. This gives the protein CASSRRGSYEQYF.